This entry lists 26 T cell receptor beta chains sequenced from one sample in a study of T cell responses to AZD1222 COVID-19 vaccine. Measured with immunoSEQ multiplex PCR; TCRdb has only the in-frame clones, and not every one. The repertoire holds about 110,000 clones, with about 90% as singletons. This specimen consisted of peripheral blood, obtained on day 0 of AZD1222 vaccination. Source of these receptors: an adult in good health.

The chain recombines TRBV10-3 with TRBJ2-7, with D possibly TRBD1 on 5 matching bases. There are 12 residues in the CDR3. Germline values: CDR1 ENHRY, CDR2 SYGVKD. The V and J ends lost 4 bases and 3 bases respectively, with 7 bases between them. DNA of the CDR3: TGTGCCATCAGTGCAGACAGCTACGAGCAGTACTTC. It yields the protein CAISADSYEQYF.

V usage is TRBV18 and J usage is TRBJ1-2, with TRBD1 as a possible D gene (5 bases). The CDR3 sequence is 15 residues long. Germline values: CDR1 KGHSH, CDR2 LQKENI. V was shortened by 0 bases and J by 1 base, with 9 bases between the two germline ends. The CDR3 sequence is CASSPPGRNNYGYTF. The CDR3 DNA is TGTGCCAGCTCACCACCGGGACGGAATAACTATGGCTACACCTTC.

This CDR3 reads CASSEGFPAEYSNQPQHF. In nucleotides, the CDR3 is TGCGCCAGCAGTGAAGGGTTCCCGGCAGAGTATAGCAATCAGCCCCAGCATTTT. The V and J genes are TRBV10-1 and TRBJ1-5; D is unclear. Germline-derived CDR1 and CDR2 are WNHNN and SYGVQD (reference sequence). The CDR3 runs 18 residues. V was trimmed by 3 bases and J by 0 bases, leaving 18 bases between them.

The J gene is TRBJ1-4, the V gene TRBV19; unclear D gene. The germline V and J ends were trimmed by 5 bases and 0 bases, with 16 bases remaining between them. CDR3 length: 17 residues. Germline V gene data show CDR1 as LNHDA and CDR2 as SQIVND (reference sequence). The CDR3 region is CASSEAEGPATNEKLFF. The CDR3 DNA reads TGTGCCAGTAGTGAGGCCGAGGGCCCTGCAACTAATGAAAAACTGTTTTTT.

The rearrangement links TRBV19 to TRBJ1-1; TRBD1 aligns across 11 bases. The V gene end was trimmed by 5 bases and the J gene end by 6 bases; junction bases not matched to a gene: 8. CDR3 length: 15 residues. Germline V gives CDR1 LNHDA, CDR2 SQIVND (reference sequence). In DNA form, the CDR3 reads TGTGCCAGTAGTTCCCGGACAGGGGGCCGCTCTGAAGCTTTCTTT. Its translation: CASSSRTGGRSEAFF.

This clone came up once. The chain couples TRBV5-1 to TRBJ1-4, with D uncertain. The CDR3 is 14 amino acids. The V gene's germline CDR1 is SGHRS and CDR2 YFSETQ. Trimming stripped 0 bases from V and 2 bases from J, with 5 bases between. CDR3 protein: CASSLAVTNEKLFF. In DNA, the CDR3 is TGCGCCAGCAGCTTGGCGGTTACTAATGAAAAACTGTTTTTT.

V and J are TRBV7-9 and TRBJ2-3, with D uncertain. V dropped 7 bases and J dropped 0 bases, with 20 bases sitting between them. Germline V gives CDR1 SEHNR, CDR2 FQNEAQ (reference sequence). The CDR3 has 17 residues. Here the CDR3 DNA reads TGTGCCAGCATCATCATGTTGGGAAAACCGAGCACAGATACGCAGTATTTT. It encodes CASIIMLGKPSTDTQYF.

This sequence joins TRBV5-6 and TRBJ2-2; D is unresolved. This CDR3 is built from 12 residues. V shed 6 bases and J shed 6 bases, with 9 bases lying between them. Germline V CDR1 and CDR2: SGHDT, YYEEEE. DNA for the CDR3: TGTGCCAGCAAAATCGTCTCCGGGGAGCTGTTTTTT. It is translated as CASKIVSGELFF.

V and J are TRBV7-9 and TRBJ1-1; a weak D match, TRBD1 (5 bases). This CDR3 has 17 residues. The ends were cut back, 2 bases at V and 1 base at J, with 17 bases in the middle. Germline CDR1 and CDR2: SEHNR and FQNEAQ (reference sequence). The CDR3 region is CASSLFRDVSSNTEAFF. The CDR3 DNA follows: TGTGCCAGCAGCTTATTTCGGGACGTATCGTCGAACACTGAAGCTTTCTTT.

Only one count was recorded for this clone. This chain joins TRBV18 and TRBJ2-2, with D possibly TRBD1 on 5 matching bases. From germline, CDR1 is KGHSH and CDR2 LQKENI. The germline V and J ends were trimmed by 2 bases and 7 bases, with 14 bases remaining between them. The CDR3 consists of 15 residues. The CDR3 loop reads CASSPGAAAGGELFF. Written as DNA, the CDR3 is TGTGCCAGCTCACCAGGGGCCGCGGCAGGCGGGGAGCTGTTTTTT.

Comments on this clone: Different DNA sequences within this sample yield the same CDR3. The chain has TRBV5-1 and TRBJ1-1; D call uncertain. This CDR3 region has 15 residues. Germline V CDR1 and CDR2: SGHRS, YFSETQ. V lost 0 bases and J lost 1, with 10 bases in between. The CDR3, as DNA: TGCGCCAGCAGCTTGGGTGGAGCAAGGAACACTGAAGCTTTCTTT. Encoded protein: CASSLGGARNTEAFF.

The V gene is TRBV5-1, the J gene TRBJ2-1; the match to TRBD2 covers 13 bases. The CDR3 runs to 17 residues. Looked up from germline, CDR1 is SGHRS and CDR2 is YFSETQ. The ends lost 4 bases at V and 12 bases at J; junction bases unmatched: 16. CDR3 region: CASSDVARLAGGSGQFF. For the CDR3, the DNA is TGCGCCAGCAGCGACGTTGCGAGACTAGCGGGGGGAAGTGGGCAGTTCTTC.

In nucleotides, the CDR3 is TGTGCCAGCAAGAGGGGGCCGACTAGCTCTGGGGCCAACGTCCTGACTTTC. It translates to CASKRGPTSSGANVLTF. The chain combines TRBV14 with TRBJ2-6, with D possibly being TRBD1 (7 bases). Trimming removed 7 bases from V and 0 bases from J, with 16 bases in between. The CDR3 loop spans 17 amino acids. The germline V gene has CDR1 SGHDN and CDR2 FVKESK.

The chain couples TRBV30 to TRBJ2-7; 8 bases fit TRBD1. Germline values: CDR1 GTSNPN, CDR2 SVGIG (reference sequence). The junction had 10 bases not matched to a gene; V was cut back by 2 bases and J by 7 bases. This CDR3 has 14 residues. The CDR3 loop reads CAWSWQGARGEQYF. In DNA form, the CDR3 reads TGTGCCTGGAGTTGGCAGGGGGCGCGGGGAGAGCAGTACTTC.

This chain links TRBV7-2 with TRBJ1-3, with 10 bases matching TRBD1. The ends lost 3 bases at V and 3 bases at J; junction bases unmatched: 8. CDR3 size: 17 residues. Germline V gene lookup returns CDR1 SGHTA and CDR2 FQGNSA. The CDR3 DNA is TGTGCCAGCAGCTTGGTCGGGACAGGGGCTAATGGAAACACCATATATTTT. As protein: CASSLVGTGANGNTIYF.

The V call is TRBV19, the J call TRBJ1-4; no reliable D call. The CDR3 covers 14 residues. Germline CDR1 and CDR2: LNHDA and SQIVND (reference sequence). V lost 3 bases to trimming and J lost 4 bases, with 9 bases between them. The CDR3 here is CASSMGQINEKLFF. The CDR3 DNA follows: TGTGCCAGTAGTATGGGTCAGATTAATGAAAAACTGTTTTTT.

This clone was counted a few times. V and J are TRBV19 and TRBJ2-7; maybe TRBD2 (5 bases). The CDR3 runs 13 residues. The V gene's germline CDR1 is LNHDA and CDR2 SQIVND (reference sequence). The germline V and J ends were trimmed by 5 bases and 0 bases, with 8 bases remaining between them. CDR3 protein: CASSPTSSYEQYF. The CDR3 nucleotides read TGTGCCAGTAGTCCTACTAGCTCCTACGAGCAGTACTTC. Supplemented by reference TRBV19 and TRBJ2-7, the full variable domain reads DGGITQSPKYLFRKEGQNVTLSCEQNLNHDAMYWYRQDPGQGLRLIYYSQIVNDFQKGDIAEGYSVSREKKESFPLTVTSAQKNPTAFYLCASSPTSSYEQYFGPGTRLTVT.

The V and J genes are TRBV3-1 (or the pseudogene TRBV3-2) and TRBJ1-5; D call uncertain. The CDR3 is 13 amino acids. Trimming removed 2 bases from V and 5 bases from J, with 7 bases in between. Per germline, CDR1 LGHDT and CDR2 YNNKEL (reference sequence). This CDR3 reads CASSQSGDQPQHF. CDR3 DNA: TGTGCCAGCAGCCAATCTGGGGATCAGCCCCAGCATTTT.

This sequence joins TRBV6-5 and TRBJ2-5; 10 bases line up with TRBD1. Germline V lookup: CDR1 MNHEY, CDR2 SVGAGI. Trimming took 0 bases from V and 5 from J; bases not matched to a gene: 6. The CDR3 is 16 residues long. The CDR3 DNA is TGTGCCAGCAGTTACTCTAGGACAGGGGGTTCGGAGACCCAGTACTTC. Encoded protein: CASSYSRTGGSETQYF.

The chain combines TRBV2 with TRBJ2-7; weak D call: TRBD2 (6 bases). Germline loops: CDR1 SNHLY, CDR2 FYNNEI. This CDR3 is built from 16 residues. Trimming stripped 1 base from V and 3 bases from J, with 16 bases between. This chain's CDR3 is CASSEDRDGGLYEQYF. The DNA of the CDR3 is TGTGCCAGCAGTGAAGATCGGGACGGGGGACTCTACGAGCAGTACTTC.

The chain joins TRBV4-1 to TRBJ2-7; no reliable D call. The CDR3 runs 15 residues. V was pared by 5 bases and J by 3 bases, with 17 bases between. Germline CDR1 reads MGHRA; CDR2 reads YSYEKL. CDR3 amino acids: CASSSGDGINYEQYF. The CDR3 nucleotides are TGCGCCAGCAGCAGTGGGGATGGGATCAACTACGAGCAGTACTTC.

The chain combines TRBV6-1 with TRBJ1-4, with D perhaps matching TRBD1 (5 bases). Deletions cut 1 base from V and 6 bases from J, with 9 bases between. The germline gives CDR1 MNHNS, CDR2 SASEGT. There are 14 residues in the CDR3. The CDR3 protein is CASSEVRGDEKLFF. DNA of the CDR3: TGTGCCAGCAGTGAAGTGCGGGGGGATGAAAAACTGTTTTTT.

This chain uses TRBV3-1 (or the pseudogene TRBV3-2) with TRBJ1-6, with unresolved D. V gave up 5 bases and J gave up 14 bases, with 19 bases separating them. The CDR3 has 14 amino acids. CDR1 is LGHDT, CDR2 YNNKEL, per germline (reference sequence). CDR3 region: CASSTTIRYWSLHF. In DNA form, the CDR3 reads TGTGCCAGCAGCACCACTATCCGGTATTGGTCCCTCCACTTT.

The V and J genes are TRBV19 and TRBJ1-5, with TRBD1 as a possible D gene (5 bases). The CDR3 runs 15 residues. V shed 2 bases and J shed 2 bases, with 10 bases lying between them. Germline V gene data show CDR1 as LNHDA and CDR2 as SQIVND (reference sequence). CDR3 bases: TGTGCCAGTAGTATACCGGGGCTTGGCAATCAGCCCCAGCATTTT. It yields the protein CASSIPGLGNQPQHF.

The rearrangement uses TRBV27 and TRBJ2-7, with D maybe TRBD2 (6 bases). Between the trimmed V and J ends, which lost 3 bases and 6 bases, there was a span of 18 bases. This CDR3 is built from 15 residues. From germline, CDR1 is MNHEY and CDR2 SMNVEV (reference sequence). CDR3 region: CASSFGREVDGEQYF. The CDR3, as DNA: TGTGCCAGCAGTTTTGGTAGGGAGGTCGATGGCGAGCAGTACTTC.

The chain recombines TRBV6-5 with TRBJ1-1, with D hard to call. V was clipped by 7 bases and J by 2 bases, with 11 bases between them. This CDR3 is built from 13 residues. The germline gives CDR1 MNHEY, CDR2 SVGAGI. Written as DNA, the CDR3 is TGTGCCAGCACCGCGTCGGGTAACACTGAAGCTTTCTTT. Its protein is CASTASGNTEAFF.